Here is one T cell receptor beta chain with its context. The antigen is unknown. This CDR3 comprises 15 residues. Trimming at V came to 2 bases and at J to 4 bases, leaving 7 bases not matched to a gene. CDR1 LGHNA and CDR2 YSLEER come from the germline V gene. With 60 Vbeta and 13 Jbeta primers, the PCR was carried out. Using immunoSEQ multiplex PCR, the repertoire was profiled, and TCRdb retains in-frame clones only, with some absent. The sample lists roughly 160,000 clones, 65% to 85% occurring once. These data come from a study of cytomegalovirus exposure and HLA in healthy donors. Findings of the study overall: Later analysis demonstrated an association between a missense DCLRE1C variant and TCR beta V- and J-gene trimming. Other equally common chains were less clonally expanded than HLA-associated TCR beta chains, a later analysis showed. Cytomegalovirus-associated status was assigned to 164 TCR beta chains. The analysis excluded some indistinguishable V segments, including TRBV6-2 and TRBV6-3.

V gene TRBV4-3 combines with J gene TRBJ1-2; 7 nucleotides match TRBD1. The TCR sequence derives from a boy aged 2 to 10 in good health and CMV-seronegative. The material sequenced was PBMCs. The CDR3 spells CASSQQGGSTYGYTF. CDR3 DNA sequence: TGCGCCAGCAGCCAACAAGGGGGCTCGACCTATGGCTACACCTTC.